A single sample is the source of the 22 T cell receptor beta chains below, sequenced in a study of blood T cell repertoires in COVID-19. Repertoires were generated with immunoSEQ multiplex PCR, while TCRdb's copy carries only in-frame clones and drops some. Of approximately 230,000 clones in the sample, 70% to 85% were seen once. The sample taken for sequencing was PBMCs or T cells enriched from blood (not recorded which). The origin of the receptors is a man between 35 and 55 years old who had recovered from COVID-19.

V is TRBV4-2 and J is TRBJ1-6; D ambiguous. Germline loops: CDR1 LGHNA, CDR2 YNFKEQ. This CDR3 is built from 20 residues. Trimming shortened V by 0 bases and J by 0 bases, and 18 bases separated the two germline ends. The CDR3 DNA is TGTGCCAGCAGCCAAGAGTTGGTGCAAACAGCAAGCTCCTATAATTCACCCCTCCACTTT. Encoded protein: CASSQELVQTASSYNSPLHF.

This chain uses TRBV2 with TRBJ2-7; TRBD2 is a possible D gene (6 bases). The CDR3 consists of 14 residues. V was shortened by 2 bases and J by 3 bases, with 11 bases between the two germline ends. CDR1 is SNHLY and CDR2 is FYNNEI in the germline V gene. The CDR3 is CASSESRRDYEQYF. CDR3 coding DNA: TGTGCCAGCAGTGAAAGCAGGAGGGACTACGAGCAGTACTTC.

In its sample, this clone was seen a few times. The gene calls are TRBV28 and TRBJ1-1; the D gene is possibly TRBD1 (5 bases). Deletions cut 11 bases from V and 0 bases from J, with 13 bases between. The CDR3 runs to 13 residues. Germline loops: CDR1 MDHEN, CDR2 SYDVKM. This CDR3 reads CAGQGDLNTEAFF. The CDR3 bases are TGTGCCGGTCAAGGGGATTTGAACACTGAAGCTTTCTTT.

This chain joins TRBV6-5 and TRBJ2-7, with a tentative D call TRBD1 (5 bases). The CDR3 is made up of 14 amino acids. Germline lookup yields CDR1 MNHEY and CDR2 SVGAGI. Between the trimmed V and J ends, which lost 8 bases and 4 bases, there was a span of 18 bases. The CDR3 DNA reads TGTGCCAGCTGCCCTCGTGACAGCTATTACGAGCAGTACTTC. This encodes CASCPRDSYYEQYF.

In its sample, this clone was seen once. The V and J genes are TRBV2 and TRBJ1-1, with 7 bases that match TRBD1. There are 14 residues in the CDR3. V shed 6 bases, J shed 3 bases, and the junction held 7 bases outside the gene matches. Germline V gene lookup returns CDR1 SNHLY and CDR2 FYNNEI. The CDR3 reads CASRDKTGYTEAFF. CDR3 DNA: TGTGCCAGCAGAGACAAGACAGGGTACACTGAAGCTTTCTTT.

This rearrangement joins TRBV7-2 to TRBJ1-5; 9 positions match TRBD1. Germline V gene data show CDR1 as SGHTA and CDR2 as FQGNSA. Trimming cost V 5 bases and J 5 bases; bases outside gene matches: 13. This CDR3 has 17 residues. This CDR3 is CASSLSYSGTGHQPQHF. In DNA form, the CDR3 reads TGTGCCAGCAGCCTTAGTTACTCCGGGACAGGGCATCAGCCCCAGCATTTT.

This chain uses TRBV5-1 with TRBJ1-4, with TRBD1 matching 9 bases. The V gene end was trimmed by 2 bases and the J gene end by 8 bases; junction bases not matched to a gene: 4. Germline assignment: CDR1 SGHRS and CDR2 YFSETQ. The CDR3 runs to 14 residues. CDR3 in DNA: TGCGCCAGCAGCTTCGGACAGGGGCAGGAAAAACTGTTTTTT. It encodes CASSFGQGQEKLFF.

The rearrangement links TRBV7-9 to TRBJ2-1; 7 positions match TRBD1. The CDR3 has 15 residues. J gave up 1 base and V 3 bases, and 3 bases lay outside the gene matches. Germline V gene lookup returns CDR1 SEHNR and CDR2 FQNEAQ (reference sequence). The CDR3 DNA follows: TGTGCCAGCAGCTTGGAGGACAGGTCCTACAATGAGCAGTTCTTC. It codes for CASSLEDRSYNEQFF.

The chain employs TRBV11-2 and TRBJ2-5; D is perhaps TRBD1 (5 bases). Trimming removed 1 base at V and 2 bases at J, with 14 bases between. This CDR3 region has 16 residues. The germline V gene encodes CDR1 SGHAT and CDR2 FQNNGV. The CDR3 is CASSLGRGFQQETQYF. In DNA, the CDR3 is TGTGCCAGCAGCTTAGGTAGGGGTTTCCAACAAGAGACCCAGTACTTC.

This chain connects TRBV29-1 to TRBJ1-5, with TRBD1 matching 10 bases. Germline trimming cut 4 bases from V and 4 bases from J; bases unmatched to any gene: 1. The CDR3 spans 13 residues. CDR1 is SQVTM, CDR2 ANQGSEA, per germline. This chain's CDR3 is CSVVGQGNQPQHF. The CDR3 nucleotides are TGCAGCGTTGTGGGACAGGGGAATCAGCCCCAGCATTTT.

V gene TRBV15 combines with J gene TRBJ2-1; weak D call: TRBD2 (5 bases). The CDR3 is made up of 13 amino acids. V was clipped by 7 bases and J by 0 bases, with 7 bases between them. Germline V gene sequence: CDR1 LNHNV, CDR2 YYDKDF (reference sequence). CDR3 coding DNA: TGTGCCACCAAAGGAGGCTCCTACAATGAGCAGTTCTTC. Encoded protein: CATKGGSYNEQFF.

J is TRBJ2-3 and V is TRBV7-2; D unresolved. The CDR3 length is 11 residues. Trimming took 5 bases from V and 6 from J, leaving 6 bases between them. In germline, CDR1 is SGHTA, CDR2 FQGNSA. The CDR3 loop reads CASSAEDTQYF. The CDR3 DNA follows: TGTGCCAGCAGCGCGGAGGATACGCAGTATTTT. Full variable domain (rest looked up from reference TRBV7-2 and TRBJ2-3): GAGVSQSPSNKVTEKGKDVELRCDPISGHTALYWYRQSLGQGLEFLIYFQGNSAPDKSGLPSDRFSAERTGGSVSTLTIQRTQQEDSAVYLCASSAEDTQYFGPGTRLTVL.

The J gene is TRBJ2-1, the V gene TRBV4-1, with D possibly matching TRBD2 (5 bases). CDR1 and CDR2 (germline): MGHRA, YSYEKL. The CDR3 is 15 residues long. V was pared by 0 bases and J by 2 bases, with 8 bases between. CDR3: CASSQDREPYNEQFF. The DNA for the CDR3 is TGCGCCAGCAGCCAAGATCGGGAACCCTACAATGAGCAGTTCTTC.

This clone has only a few counts. The genes are TRBV7-3 and TRBJ2-5, with D tentatively TRBD2 (5 bases). V dropped 0 bases and J dropped 6 bases, with 14 bases sitting between them. Germline lookup yields CDR1 SGHTA and CDR2 FQGTGA. The CDR3 is 15 residues long. In nucleotides, the CDR3 is TGTGCCAGCAGCTTAACCGGCGGGTTTCAAAAGACCCAGTACTTC. Translating gives CASSLTGGFQKTQYF.

The chain employs TRBV19 and TRBJ2-7, with 7 bases aligning to TRBD1. CDR3 size: 14 residues. The germline V gene has CDR1 LNHDA and CDR2 SQIVND (reference sequence). V dropped 6 bases and J dropped 0; count of bases not matched to a gene: 5. This chain's CDR3 is CASRRTGGSYEQYF. As DNA, the CDR3 is TGTGCCAGTAGAAGGACAGGAGGCTCCTACGAGCAGTACTTC. The full variable domain, in which reference TRBV19 and TRBJ2-7 provide the parts outside the CDR3, is DGGITQSPKYLFRKEGQNVTLSCEQNLNHDAMYWYRQDPGQGLRLIYYSQIVNDFQKGDIAEGYSVSREKKESFPLTVTSAQKNPTAFYLCASRRTGGSYEQYFGPGTRLTVT.

For the CDR3, the DNA is TGTGCCAGCAGCCCAACGGGACTAGCGGGAAACATTCAGTACTTC. Translated, it gives CASSPTGLAGNIQYF. This sequence joins TRBV3-1 (or the pseudogene TRBV3-2) and TRBJ2-4; 12 bases are shared with TRBD2. Trimming removed 4 bases from V and 6 bases from J; junction bases left unmatched: 4. Germline assignment: CDR1 LGHDT and CDR2 YNNKEL (reference sequence). This CDR3 region has 15 residues.

A few counts support this clone. This rearrangement joins TRBV9 to TRBJ2-3, with 11 bases lining up with TRBD2. This CDR3 spans 17 amino acids. From germline, CDR1 is SGDLS and CDR2 YYNGEE. V lost 0 bases, J lost 0 bases, and 3 bases stayed unmatched. CDR3 sequence: CASSVGSSGGSTDTQYF. The CDR3 DNA follows: TGTGCCAGCAGCGTAGGGTCTAGCGGGGGGAGCACAGATACGCAGTATTTT.

The chain combines TRBV5-8 with TRBJ1-5; D is perhaps TRBD1 (6 bases). This CDR3 spans 15 amino acids. V was cut by 1 base and J by 3 bases, with 11 bases left in between. CDR1 and CDR2 from the germline V gene are SGHTS and YDEGEE. CDR3 sequence: CASSLRQAFNQPQHF. The CDR3 DNA follows: TGTGCCAGCAGCTTGAGACAGGCATTCAATCAGCCCCAGCATTTT.

In its sample, this clone was seen a few times. The identical CDR3 is also encoded by other nucleotide sequences in the sample. The chain employs TRBV29-1 and TRBJ1-1; TRBD1 agrees at 7 bases. Germline V lookup: CDR1 SQVTM, CDR2 ANQGSEA. J lost 4 bases, V lost 3 bases, and 5 bases had no gene match. CDR3 length: 13 amino acids. The CDR3 reads CSVERGPGTEAFF. The CDR3 DNA sequence: TGCAGCGTTGAGAGGGGGCCAGGCACTGAAGCTTTCTTT.

The chain recombines TRBV9 with TRBJ2-1; TRBD1 is a possible D gene (5 bases). The CDR3 spans 11 residues. CDR1 is SGDLS and CDR2 is YYNGEE in the germline V gene. V was clipped by 3 bases and J by 12 bases, with 10 bases between them. DNA of the CDR3: TGTGCCAGCAGCGGGGGCGTGAGGCAGTTCTTC. Protein: CASSGGVRQFF.

As regards this clone: This same CDR3 is encoded by further DNA sequences in the sample. The chain carries TRBV7-8 and TRBJ2-7; the match to TRBD2 covers 10 bases. After removal of 4 bases from V and 4 bases from J, the junction contained 1 base not matched to a gene. This CDR3 comprises 13 residues. CDR1 and CDR2 from the germline V gene are SGHVS and FQNEAQ. The CDR3, as DNA: TGTGCCAGCAGCTCTAGCGGGGGATACGAGCAGTACTTC. It codes for CASSSSGGYEQYF.

The gene calls are TRBV5-1 and TRBJ1-1; possibly TRBD1 for D (6 bases). Germline V gene sequence: CDR1 SGHRS, CDR2 YFSETQ. This CDR3 spans 15 amino acids. V dropped 2 bases and J dropped 3 bases, with 14 bases sitting between them. CDR3 sequence reads: CASSFGGPRDTEAFF. The CDR3 coding sequence is TGCGCCAGCAGCTTCGGGGGGCCGAGGGACACTGAAGCTTTCTTT.